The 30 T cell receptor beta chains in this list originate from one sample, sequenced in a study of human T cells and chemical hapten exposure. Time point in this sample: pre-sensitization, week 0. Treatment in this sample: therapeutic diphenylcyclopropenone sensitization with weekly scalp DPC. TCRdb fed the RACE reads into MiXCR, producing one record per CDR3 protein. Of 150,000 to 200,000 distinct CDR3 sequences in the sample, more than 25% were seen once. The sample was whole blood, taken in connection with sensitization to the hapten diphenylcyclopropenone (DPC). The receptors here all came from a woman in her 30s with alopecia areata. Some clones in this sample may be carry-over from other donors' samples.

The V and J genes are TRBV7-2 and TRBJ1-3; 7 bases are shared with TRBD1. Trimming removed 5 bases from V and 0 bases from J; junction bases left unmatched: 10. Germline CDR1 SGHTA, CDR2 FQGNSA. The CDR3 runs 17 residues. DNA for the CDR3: TGTGCCAGCAGCCGGGACAGCCTTGAAAGCTCTGGAAACACCATATATTTT. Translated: CASSRDSLESSGNTIYF.

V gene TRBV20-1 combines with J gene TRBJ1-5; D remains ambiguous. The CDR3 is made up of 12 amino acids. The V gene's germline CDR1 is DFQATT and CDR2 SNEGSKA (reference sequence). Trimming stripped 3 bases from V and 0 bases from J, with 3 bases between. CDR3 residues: CSARDSNQPQHF. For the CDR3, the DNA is TGCAGTGCTAGGGATAGCAATCAGCCCCAGCATTTT.

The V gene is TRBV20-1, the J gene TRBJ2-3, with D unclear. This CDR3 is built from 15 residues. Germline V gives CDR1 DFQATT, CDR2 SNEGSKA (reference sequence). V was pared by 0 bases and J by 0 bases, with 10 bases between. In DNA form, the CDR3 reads TGCAGTGCTAGAGATGCGCAGCGAAGCACAGATACGCAGTATTTT. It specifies CSARDAQRSTDTQYF.

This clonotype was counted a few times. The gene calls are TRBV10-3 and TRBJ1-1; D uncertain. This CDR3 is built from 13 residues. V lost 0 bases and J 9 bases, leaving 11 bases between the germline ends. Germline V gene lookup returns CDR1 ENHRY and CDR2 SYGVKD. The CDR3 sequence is CAISESRGIKAFF. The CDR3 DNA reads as TGTGCCATCAGTGAGTCGAGAGGGATAAAAGCTTTCTTT.

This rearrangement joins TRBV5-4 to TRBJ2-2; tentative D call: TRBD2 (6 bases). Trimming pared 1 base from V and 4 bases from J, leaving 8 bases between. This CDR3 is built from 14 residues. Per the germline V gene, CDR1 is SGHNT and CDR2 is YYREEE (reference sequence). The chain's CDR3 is CASSLWRVTGELFF. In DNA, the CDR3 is TGTGCCAGCAGCTTGTGGAGGGTCACCGGGGAGCTGTTTTTT.

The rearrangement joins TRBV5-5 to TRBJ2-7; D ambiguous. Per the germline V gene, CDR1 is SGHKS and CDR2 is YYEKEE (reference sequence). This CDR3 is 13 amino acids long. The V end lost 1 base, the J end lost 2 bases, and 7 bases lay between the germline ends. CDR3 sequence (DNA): TGTGCCAGCAGCTTGAGAATTCCCTACGAGCAGTACTTC. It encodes CASSLRIPYEQYF. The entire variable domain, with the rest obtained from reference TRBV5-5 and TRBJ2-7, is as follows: DAGVTQSPTHLIKTRGQQVTLRCSPISGHKSVSWYQQVLGQGPQFIFQYYEKEERGRGNFPDRFSARQFPNYSSELNVNALLLGDSALYLCASSLRIPYEQYFGPGTRLTVT.

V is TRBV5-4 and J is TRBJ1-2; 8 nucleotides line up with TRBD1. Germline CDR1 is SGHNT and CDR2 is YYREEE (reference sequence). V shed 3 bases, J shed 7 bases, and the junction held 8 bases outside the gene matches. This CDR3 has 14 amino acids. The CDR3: CASSSNRGTSGYTF. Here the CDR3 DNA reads TGTGCCAGCAGCTCCAACAGGGGGACAAGTGGCTACACCTTC.

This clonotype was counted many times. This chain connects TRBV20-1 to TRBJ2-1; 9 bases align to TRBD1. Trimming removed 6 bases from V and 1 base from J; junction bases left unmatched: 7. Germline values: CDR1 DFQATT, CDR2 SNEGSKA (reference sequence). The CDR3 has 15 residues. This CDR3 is CSATPGTGSYNEQFF. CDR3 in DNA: TGCAGTGCCACACCCGGGACAGGGTCCTACAATGAGCAGTTCTTC.

Here the CDR3 DNA reads TGTGCCAGCAGCTCGCATATTGCGGAGACCCAGTACTTC. Its translation: CASSSHIAETQYF. The V gene is TRBV7-8, the J gene TRBJ2-5; the D is unclear. This CDR3 comprises 13 residues. Germline V gene sequence: CDR1 SGHVS, CDR2 FQNEAQ. Trimming cost V 4 bases and J 5 bases, with 11 bases left between them. The whole variable domain, filled in from reference TRBV7-8 and TRBJ2-5, reads GAGVSQSPRYKVAKRGQDVALRCDPISGHVSLFWYQQALGQGPEFLTYFQNEAQLDKSGLPSDRFFAERPEGSVSTLKIQRTQQEDSAVYLCASSSHIAETQYFGPGTRLLVL.

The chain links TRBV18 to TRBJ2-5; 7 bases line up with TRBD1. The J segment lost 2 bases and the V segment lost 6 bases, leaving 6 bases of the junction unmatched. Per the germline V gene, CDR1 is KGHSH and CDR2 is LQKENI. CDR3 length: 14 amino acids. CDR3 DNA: TGTGCCAGCTCGCGTTGGGGACAGCAAGAGACCCAGTACTTC. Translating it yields CASSRWGQQETQYF.

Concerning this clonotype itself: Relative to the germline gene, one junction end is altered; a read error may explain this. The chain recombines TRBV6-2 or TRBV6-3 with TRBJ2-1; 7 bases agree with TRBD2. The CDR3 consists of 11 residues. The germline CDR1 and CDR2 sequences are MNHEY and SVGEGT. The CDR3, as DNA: TGTGCCAGCAGTCATGGGGGGGGGGAACTCTTC. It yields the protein CASSHGGGELF.

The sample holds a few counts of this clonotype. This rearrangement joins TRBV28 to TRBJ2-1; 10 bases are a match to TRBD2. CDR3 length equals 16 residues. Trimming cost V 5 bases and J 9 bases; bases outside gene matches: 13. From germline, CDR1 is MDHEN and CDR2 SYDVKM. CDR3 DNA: TGTGCCAGCAGTCCGCCTAAGCGGGGGGGCCTTGGTGAGCAGTTCTTC. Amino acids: CASSPPKRGGLGEQFF.

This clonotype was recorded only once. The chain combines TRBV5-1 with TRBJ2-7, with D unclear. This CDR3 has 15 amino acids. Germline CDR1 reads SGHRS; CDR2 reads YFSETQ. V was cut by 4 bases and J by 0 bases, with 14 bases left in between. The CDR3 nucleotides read TGCGCCAGCAGCCCCTCGAGTTGGGCCTCCTACGAGCAGTACTTC. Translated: CASSPSSWASYEQYF.

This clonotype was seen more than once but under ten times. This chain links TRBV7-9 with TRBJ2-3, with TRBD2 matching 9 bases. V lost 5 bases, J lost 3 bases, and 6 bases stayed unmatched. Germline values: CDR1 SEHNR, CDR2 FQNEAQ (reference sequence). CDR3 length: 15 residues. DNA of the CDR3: TGTGCCAGCAGCCCTATAGCGGGGGCGACAGATACGCAGTATTTT. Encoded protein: CASSPIAGATDTQYF.

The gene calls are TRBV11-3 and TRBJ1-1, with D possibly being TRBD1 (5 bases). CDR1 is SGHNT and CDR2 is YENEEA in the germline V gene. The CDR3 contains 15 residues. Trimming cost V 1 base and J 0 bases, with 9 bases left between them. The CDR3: CASSLGGAMNTEAFF. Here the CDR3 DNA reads TGTGCCAGCAGCTTAGGTGGGGCCATGAACACTGAAGCTTTCTTT.

The CDR3 here is CASKFRREETQYF. The CDR3, as DNA: TGTGCCAGCAAATTCCGGAGGGAAGAGACCCAGTACTTC. This chain uses TRBV7-9 with TRBJ2-5, with D maybe TRBD2 (6 bases). Trimming pared 7 bases from V and 3 bases from J, leaving 12 bases between. Germline CDR1 SEHNR, CDR2 FQNEAQ (reference sequence). The CDR3 is made up of 13 amino acids.

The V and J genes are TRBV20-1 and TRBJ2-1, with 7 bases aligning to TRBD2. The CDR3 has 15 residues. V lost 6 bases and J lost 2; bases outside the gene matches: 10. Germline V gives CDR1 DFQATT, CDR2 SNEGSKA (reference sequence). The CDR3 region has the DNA TGCAGTGCCTTGGCGGCTAGCGGTACCTACAATGAGCAGTTCTTC. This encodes CSALAASGTYNEQFF.

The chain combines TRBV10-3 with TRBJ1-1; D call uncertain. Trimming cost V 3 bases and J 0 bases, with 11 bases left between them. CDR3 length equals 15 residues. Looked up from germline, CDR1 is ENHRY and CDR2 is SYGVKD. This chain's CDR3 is CAISDPPGVNTEAFF. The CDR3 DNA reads TGTGCCATCAGTGACCCCCCTGGGGTGAACACTGAAGCTTTCTTT.

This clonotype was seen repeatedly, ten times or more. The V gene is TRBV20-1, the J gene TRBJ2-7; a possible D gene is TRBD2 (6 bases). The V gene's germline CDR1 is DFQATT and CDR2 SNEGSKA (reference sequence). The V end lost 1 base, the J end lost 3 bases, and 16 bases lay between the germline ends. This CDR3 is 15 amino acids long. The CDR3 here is CSARGGGRDFYEQYF. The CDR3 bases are TGCAGTGCTAGAGGCGGAGGACGGGACTTCTACGAGCAGTACTTC.

CDR3 DNA sequence: TGCAGTGCTCGTAGGGACTATGCCTCGACCCAGCAGTATTTT. It encodes CSARRDYASTQQYF. V is TRBV20-1 and J is TRBJ2-3; 7 nucleotides agree with TRBD2. The germline V gene encodes CDR1 DFQATT and CDR2 SNEGSKA (reference sequence). After removal of 5 bases from V and 11 bases from J, the junction contained 16 bases not matched to a gene. This CDR3 comprises 14 residues.

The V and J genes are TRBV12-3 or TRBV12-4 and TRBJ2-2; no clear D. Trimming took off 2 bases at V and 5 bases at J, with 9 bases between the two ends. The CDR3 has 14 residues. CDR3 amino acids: CASSLQSDTGELFF. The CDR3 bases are TGTGCCAGCAGTTTACAGAGCGATACCGGGGAGCTGTTTTTT.

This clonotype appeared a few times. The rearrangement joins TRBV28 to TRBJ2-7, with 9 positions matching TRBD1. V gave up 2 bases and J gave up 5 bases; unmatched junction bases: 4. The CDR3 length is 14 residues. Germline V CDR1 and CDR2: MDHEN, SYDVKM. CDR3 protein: CASSLVQGAHEQYF. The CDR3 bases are TGTGCCAGCAGTTTAGTACAGGGGGCTCACGAGCAGTACTTC.

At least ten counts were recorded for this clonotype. The CDR3 nucleotides are TGTGCCAGCAGCGCGACAGACTATAATGAAAAACTGTTTTTT. Its protein product is CASSATDYNEKLFF. This rearrangement joins TRBV11-2 to TRBJ1-4; D possibly corresponds to TRBD1 (5 bases). V lost 5 bases to trimming and J lost 4 bases, with 11 bases between them. CDR3 length: 14 residues. Germline V gene data show CDR1 as SGHAT and CDR2 as FQNNGV.

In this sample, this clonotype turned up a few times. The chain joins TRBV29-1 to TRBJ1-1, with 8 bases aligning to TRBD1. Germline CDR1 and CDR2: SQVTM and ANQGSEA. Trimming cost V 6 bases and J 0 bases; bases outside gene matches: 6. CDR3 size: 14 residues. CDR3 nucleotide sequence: TGCAGCGTGGGCTACAGGGGGATGAACACTGAAGCTTTCTTT. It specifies CSVGYRGMNTEAFF.

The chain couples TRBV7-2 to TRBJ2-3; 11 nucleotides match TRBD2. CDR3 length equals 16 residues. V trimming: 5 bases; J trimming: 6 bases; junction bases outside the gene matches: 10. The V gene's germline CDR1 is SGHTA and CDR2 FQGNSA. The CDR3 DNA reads TGTGCCAGCAGCCTACGCCCTAGCGGGGGGAGGGATACGCAGTATTTT. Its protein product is CASSLRPSGGRDTQYF. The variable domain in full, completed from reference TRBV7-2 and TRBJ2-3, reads GAGVSQSPSNKVTEKGKDVELRCDPISGHTALYWYRQSLGQGLEFLIYFQGNSAPDKSGLPSDRFSAERTGGSVSTLTIQRTQQEDSAVYLCASSLRPSGGRDTQYFGPGTRLTVL.

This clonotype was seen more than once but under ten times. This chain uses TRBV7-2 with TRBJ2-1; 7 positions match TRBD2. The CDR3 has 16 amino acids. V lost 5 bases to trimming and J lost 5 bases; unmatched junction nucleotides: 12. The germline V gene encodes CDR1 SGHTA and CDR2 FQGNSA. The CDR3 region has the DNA TGTGCCAGCAGCCCCCCCCGGGGGGAGGAAGACAATGAGCAGTTCTTC. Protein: CASSPPRGEEDNEQFF.

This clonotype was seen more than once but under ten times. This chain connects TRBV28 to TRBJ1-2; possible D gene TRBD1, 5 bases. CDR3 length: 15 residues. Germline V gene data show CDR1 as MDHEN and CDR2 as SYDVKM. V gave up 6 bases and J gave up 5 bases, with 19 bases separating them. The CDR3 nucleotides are TGTGCCAGCAGCTCCGGGACCTGGGCGCTATATGGCTACACCTTC. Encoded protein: CASSSGTWALYGYTF.

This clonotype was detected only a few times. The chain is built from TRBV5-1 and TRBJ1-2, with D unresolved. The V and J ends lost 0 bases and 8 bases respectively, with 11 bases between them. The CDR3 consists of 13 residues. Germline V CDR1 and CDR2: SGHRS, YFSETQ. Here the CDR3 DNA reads TGCGCCAGCAGCTTGGGAGGGAATTCCGGCTACACCTTC. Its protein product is CASSLGGNSGYTF. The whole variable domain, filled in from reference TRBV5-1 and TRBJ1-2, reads KAGVTQTPRYLIKTRGQQVTLSCSPISGHRSVSWYQQTPGQGLQFLFEYFSETQRNKGNFPGRFSGRQFSNSRSEMNVSTLELGDSALYLCASSLGGNSGYTFGSGTRLTVV.

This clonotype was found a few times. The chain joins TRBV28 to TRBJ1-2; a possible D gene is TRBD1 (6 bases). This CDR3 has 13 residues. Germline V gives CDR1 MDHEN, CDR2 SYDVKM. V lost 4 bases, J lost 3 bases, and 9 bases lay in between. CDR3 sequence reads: CASSSAGDYGYTF. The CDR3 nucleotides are TGTGCCAGCAGTTCGGCAGGGGACTATGGCTACACCTTC.

In DNA, the CDR3 is TGTGCCACCAGGCGGGAGGGCCTAACAGATACGCAGTATTTT. As protein: CATRREGLTDTQYF. This sequence joins TRBV15 and TRBJ2-3; 9 nucleotides match TRBD2. Trimming cost V 6 bases and J 3 bases; bases outside gene matches: 4. The CDR3 contains 14 residues. Germline CDR1 reads LNHNV; CDR2 reads YYDKDF (reference sequence).